This paragraph covers one T cell receptor beta chain sequence. Primed by a sample-barcoded 5' primer and a J-beta primer mix, a second PCR proceeded for 7 to 11 cycles. TCRdb independently ran MiXCR on the 5' RACE reads; one entry per CDR3 protein. The sample includes about 930,000 distinct CDR3 sequences, 25% to 30% of them seen just once. The source of the sample is a study of blood T cells in healthy people across ages. V lost 0 bases to trimming and J lost 4 bases, with 12 bases between them. Looked up from germline, CDR1 is LNHNV and CDR2 is YYDKDF (reference sequence). The CDR3 totals 15 residues. The data were also submitted as part of a second study, on T cells of mothers and their children.

This receptor was obtained from a woman aged 40-49 years in good health. Sequencing was carried out using blood. This chain joins TRBV15 and TRBJ1-2; D not resolved. The CDR3 reads CATSRDSARRYGYTF. CDR3 nucleotide sequence: TGTGCCACCAGCAGAGATTCGGCCCGGCGCTATGGCTACACCTTC.